This T cell receptor (beta chain) appears in the sequencing data of a study of T-cell reconstitution after alpha-beta-depleted transplantation in children. Study observations and caveats: From newly produced T cells came most of the T-cell counts and diversity one year after transplant.

Regarding this clonotype: What it recognizes is unknown. A junction end diverges from the germline sequence, so it may reflect a read error.

The library targeted TCRbeta and was prepared with unique molecular identifiers. From the PCR reads, TCRdb called clonotypes with MiXCR, one entry per CDR3 protein. The sample includes around 80,000 distinct CDR3 sequences, around 18% seen only once; the top ten take about half. Germline values: CDR1 KGHDR, CDR2 SFDVKD. The CDR3 totals 16 residues. The J gene is TRBJ2-1, the V gene TRBV24-1, with TRBD2 identical over 15 bases. Here the sequenced sample was PBMCs, mostly from graft donor cells, taken 360 days after TCRalphabeta/CD19-depleted stem cell transplant. This TCR came from a male patient aged 2 to 9 who had a stem cell transplant for acute lymphoblastic leukemia, so the T cells may come from the graft donor. As DNA, the CDR3 is TGTGCCACCAGTGACGGACTAGCGGGAGGGTTTAATGAGAAGTTCTTC. Translating it yields CATSDGLAGGFNEKFF.